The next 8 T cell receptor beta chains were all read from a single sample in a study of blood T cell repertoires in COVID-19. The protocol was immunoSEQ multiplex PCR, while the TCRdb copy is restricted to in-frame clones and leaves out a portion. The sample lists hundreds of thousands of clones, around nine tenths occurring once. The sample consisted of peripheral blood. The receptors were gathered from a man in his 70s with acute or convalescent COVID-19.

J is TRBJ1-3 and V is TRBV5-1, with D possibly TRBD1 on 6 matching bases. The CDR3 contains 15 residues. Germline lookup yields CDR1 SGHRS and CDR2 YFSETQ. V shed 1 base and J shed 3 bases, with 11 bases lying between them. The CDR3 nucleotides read TGCGCCAGCAGCTTGACGGGGGGCAGTGGAAACACCATATATTTT. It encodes CASSLTGGSGNTIYF.

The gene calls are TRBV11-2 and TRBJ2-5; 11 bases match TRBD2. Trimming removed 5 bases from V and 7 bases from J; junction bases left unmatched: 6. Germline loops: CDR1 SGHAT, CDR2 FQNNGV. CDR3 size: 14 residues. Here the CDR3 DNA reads TGTGCCAGCAGCCGCACTAGCGGGGGTACGACCCAGTACTTC. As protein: CASSRTSGGTTQYF.

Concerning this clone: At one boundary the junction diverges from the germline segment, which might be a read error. The DNA for the CDR3 is TGTGCCAGCAGGGAAGATATGGGGCCCCAGCCCCAGCATTTT. Encoded protein: CASREDMGPQPQHF. V usage is TRBV2 and J usage is TRBJ1-5; a possible D gene is TRBD1 (5 bases). Germline values: CDR1 SNHLY, CDR2 FYNNEI. The CDR3 has 14 amino acids.

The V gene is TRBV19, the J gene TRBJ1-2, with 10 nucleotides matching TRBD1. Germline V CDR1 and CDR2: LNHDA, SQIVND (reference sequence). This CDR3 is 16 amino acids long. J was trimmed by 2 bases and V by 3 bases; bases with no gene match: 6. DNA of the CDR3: TGTGCCAGTAGTATGACAGGGGGCTACTGGAACTATGGCTACACCTTC. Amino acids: CASSMTGGYWNYGYTF.

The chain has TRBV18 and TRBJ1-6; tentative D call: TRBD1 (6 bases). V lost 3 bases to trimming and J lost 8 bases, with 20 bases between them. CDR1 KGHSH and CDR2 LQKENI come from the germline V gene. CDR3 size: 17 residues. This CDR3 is CASSPRQAPFNDSPLHF. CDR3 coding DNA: TGTGCCAGCTCACCCAGACAGGCCCCATTTAACGATTCACCCCTCCACTTT.

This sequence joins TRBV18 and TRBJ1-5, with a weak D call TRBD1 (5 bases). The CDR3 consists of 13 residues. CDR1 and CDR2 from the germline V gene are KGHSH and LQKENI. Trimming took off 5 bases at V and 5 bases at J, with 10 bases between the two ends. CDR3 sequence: CASSLQGDQPQHF. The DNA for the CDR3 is TGTGCCAGCTCATTGCAAGGGGATCAGCCCCAGCATTTT.

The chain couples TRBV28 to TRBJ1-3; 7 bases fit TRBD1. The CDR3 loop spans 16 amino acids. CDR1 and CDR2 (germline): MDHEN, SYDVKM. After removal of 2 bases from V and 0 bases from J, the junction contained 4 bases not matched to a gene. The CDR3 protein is CASSLRGPFSGNTIYF. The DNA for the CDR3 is TGTGCCAGCAGTTTAAGGGGGCCCTTCTCTGGAAACACCATATATTTT.

CDR3 amino acids: CASSLAQTVQETQYF. For the CDR3, the DNA is TGTGCCAGCAGCTTAGCCCAGACAGTACAAGAGACCCAGTACTTC. The gene calls are TRBV11-2 and TRBJ2-5; weak D call: TRBD1 (5 bases). Per the germline V gene, CDR1 is SGHAT and CDR2 is FQNNGV. The CDR3 spans 15 residues. The V and J ends lost 1 base and 2 bases respectively, with 11 bases between them.